The 11 T cell receptor beta chains below were found in one sample sequenced in a study of shared clonotypes between healthy human individuals. Clones were read by immunoSEQ multiplex PCR, and TCRdb kept only the in-frame ones, dropping some. The top ten clones hold approximately 1.5% of a sample with under 1,100,000 clones, about 77% of them seen once. The sequenced sample was memory CD4+ T cells sorted from blood. As to subset: CD45RA-negative fraction. Source of these receptors: a man younger than 35 in good health.

The genes are TRBV5-1 and TRBJ1-5; D is perhaps TRBD1 (6 bases). Germline loops: CDR1 SGHRS, CDR2 YFSETQ. There are 17 residues in the CDR3. Trimming left V 4 bases short and J 4 bases short, with 21 bases between. The CDR3 DNA reads TGCGCCAGCAGCCCACGGCCCTTGGACAGCCGAAATCAGCCCCAGCATTTT. Amino acid sequence: CASSPRPLDSRNQPQHF.

The chain's CDR3 is CASSLSRTGANVLTF. The CDR3 DNA reads as TGTGCCAGCAGCTTAAGTCGCACTGGGGCCAACGTCCTGACTTTC. V is TRBV7-2 and J is TRBJ2-6; D ambiguous. The CDR3 is made up of 15 amino acids. Germline V gene sequence: CDR1 SGHTA, CDR2 FQGNSA. V dropped 2 bases and J dropped 2 bases, with 7 bases sitting between them.

The chain carries TRBV6-5 and TRBJ1-2; D is unresolved. Germline V CDR1 and CDR2: MNHEY, SVGAGI. The CDR3 consists of 14 residues. V was shortened by 10 bases and J by 0 bases, with 15 bases between the two germline ends. The CDR3 DNA sequence: TGTGCCACAACCCGGGGAGCTACTAACTATGGCTACACCTTC. Its protein is CATTRGATNYGYTF.

This rearrangement joins TRBV7-9 to TRBJ2-6; 9 nucleotides line up with TRBD1. The CDR3 loop spans 19 amino acids. Germline CDR1 and CDR2: SEHNR and FQNEAQ (reference sequence). Unmatched junction bases numbered 11, after V lost 5 bases and J lost 0 bases. This CDR3 reads CASSILLTGGLSGANVLTF. The CDR3 DNA follows: TGTGCCAGCAGCATCCTTCTCACAGGGGGCCTCTCTGGGGCCAACGTCCTGACTTTC.

The rearrangement links TRBV6-1 to TRBJ2-3; perhaps TRBD1 as D (6 bases). This CDR3 has 14 residues. Germline CDR1 MNHNS, CDR2 SASEGT. V gave up 9 bases and J gave up 0 bases, with 13 bases separating them. Here the CDR3 reads CASQPGDSTDTQYF. Here the CDR3 DNA reads TGTGCCAGTCAACCAGGGGATAGCACAGATACGCAGTATTTT.

This clone was seen a single time. The genes are TRBV19 and TRBJ2-2; 7 bases match TRBD2. Germline CDR1 reads LNHDA; CDR2 reads SQIVND (reference sequence). V lost 5 bases and J lost 0; bases outside the gene matches: 6. There are 16 residues in the CDR3. DNA for the CDR3: TGTGCCAGTAGTGTGTTAAGCGGGGCGAACACCGGGGAGCTGTTTTTT. Its protein is CASSVLSGANTGELFF.

The chain's CDR3 is CASSFRGLQAKNIQYF. CDR3 DNA: TGTGCCAGCAGTTTTCGGGGACTACAAGCCAAAAACATTCAGTACTTC. V and J are TRBV28 and TRBJ2-4; 7 positions agree with TRBD2. V was pared by 3 bases and J by 0 bases, with 5 bases of the junction left unmatched. This CDR3 is 16 amino acids long. Germline lookup yields CDR1 MDHEN and CDR2 SYDVKM.

V gene TRBV28 combines with J gene TRBJ1-3; the D is unclear. Germline lookup yields CDR1 MDHEN and CDR2 SYDVKM. Trimming took 6 bases from V and 1 from J, leaving 10 bases between them. The CDR3 loop spans 14 amino acids. DNA of the CDR3: TGTGCCAGCAGCCCCGCGGGGTCTGGAAACACCATATATTTT. It specifies CASSPAGSGNTIYF.

The rearrangement uses TRBV10-1 and TRBJ2-7; 7 bases line up with TRBD1. This CDR3 is 16 amino acids long. Trimming removed 8 bases from V and 2 bases from J; junction bases left unmatched: 15. Germline CDR1 WNHNN, CDR2 SYGVQD (reference sequence). CDR3 region: CASPDRLSFYPYEQYF. The CDR3 coding sequence is TGCGCCAGCCCGGACAGGTTGAGTTTTTACCCCTACGAGCAGTACTTC.

There are a few counts of this clone. The identical CDR3 is also encoded by other nucleotide sequences in the sample. The V and J genes are TRBV14 and TRBJ2-7, with D perhaps TRBD1 (5 bases). Germline V lookup: CDR1 SGHDN, CDR2 FVKESK. V was pared by 0 bases and J by 1 base, with 7 bases between. CDR3 length equals 14 residues. For the CDR3, the DNA is TGTGCCAGCAGCCAAGAGACAGCGTCCTACGAGCAGTACTTC. Its translation is CASSQETASYEQYF.

The chain employs TRBV28 and TRBJ1-2; no clear D gene. The length of the CDR3 is 12 residues. CDR1 and CDR2 from the germline V gene are MDHEN and SYDVKM. V lost 3 bases and J lost 5, with 7 bases in between. The CDR3 region has the DNA TGTGCCAGCAGTTTCCGGTTTTATGGCTACACCTTC. This gives the protein CASSFRFYGYTF.